The sequence of this TCR beta chain was determined in a study of molecular identifiers for immune sequencing clone quantification (dated 2018 in TCRdb). Context from the whole study: For a replicate experiment, RNA from around 20,000 or 99,000 naive CD8 T cells was divided into five aliquots, and four of the five aliquots were sequenced. CD8 T cells were used in a methods study to benchmark molecular-identifier clustering-based TCR repertoire sequencing (MIDCIRS) and TCR RNA copy counting.

Libraries of naive CD8 T cells were built from anywhere between roughly 19,000 and 1,000,000 sorted cells, with 10%, 30% or 50% of the purified RNA used. Naive CD8 T cells, defined as CD8+CD4-CCR7+CD45RA+, were FACS-sorted into RLT Plus buffer on a BD FACSAria II. To test detection sensitivity, Jurkat RNA equivalent to nine to ten TCR copies was spiked into samples of about 19,000-1,000,000 naive CD8 T cells. CD8 T cells were enriched using RosetteSep CD8+ T Cell Enrichment Cocktail and Ficoll-Paque, and the enriched cells then underwent ACK red cell lysis. This clonotype was seen a handful of times. Its target antigen remains unknown. Base quality data are lacking; no much larger clone is found one base away. CDR1 and CDR2, looked up from the germline V gene (reference sequence), are GTSNPN and SVGIG. CDR3 length: 14 amino acids, cysteine to phenylalanine. Just the 42-base CDR3 DNA is kept, in frame starting at base 1. Cut back by 4 bases and 5 bases, the V and J ends lie 16 bases apart.

General study outcomes and caveats: Naive libraries contained spiked-in Jurkat TCR RNA (approximately 10 copies' worth), which is not part of the donor repertoire. When barcode sub-clustering was left out, chimeric consensus sequences inflated TCR diversity, with chimeras reaching as high as 47%. In CMV-specific effector cells, clones with more than 20 RNA copies accounted for over 97% of molecules, whereas in naive cells such clones accounted for under 1%. Modeling estimated 2.5 to 3.5 recovered TCR RNA copies per cell, compared with about 9.8 by digital PCR, which implies approximately 30% capture efficiency. The sizes of highly expanded clones could end up underestimated when identical TCR molecules share a barcode. Spiked-in Jurkat TCR RNA equivalent to a single cell was reported to be detectable even among 800,000 to 1,000,000 naive CD8 T cells.

Library creation used PCR. The sample was run on an Illumina HiSeq 4000. Bulk TCR libraries were made following a previously described method, with the TCR primers given in Table S5. Purification of total RNA was performed with the Qiagen AllPrep DNA/RNA kit. Before analysis, reads from multiple sequencing runs of one library were combined. On the study's bioinformatics: Reads were retained only if their TCR constant sequence matched exactly, and those retained reads were trimmed to 150 nt and grouped according to their 12-nt molecular barcodes. Reads inside each barcode group were sub-clustered using a 15% Levenshtein threshold, and a quality-weighted consensus sequence was constructed for each RNA molecule. Non-functional sequences were discarded, and so were lower-count sequences lying one edit away from another sequence. Barcode sub-clusters with fewer than 20% of the maximum read count were removed, based on fitting two negative binomial distributions. The public reads were reprocessed in TCRdb via fastp at Q25 and MiXCR, keeping in-frame beta chains. Identical CDR3 protein sequences are pooled into one entry, listed with their most common genes and DNA. TCRdb's processing, not the authors', yielded these V and J calls. Across this sample there are about 320,000 distinct CDR3 sequences, with about 20% seen only once. The ten largest clones capture about 0.81% of the sample.

The V gene is TRBV30 and the J gene is TRBJ2-3, and perhaps TRBD1 as D gene, on 6 matching bases. Sequenced material: naive CD8+ T cells from blood, with Jurkat cell RNA spiked in. The cell subset or site label corresponds to: FACS-sorted CD8+CD4-CCR7+CD45RA+ naive T cells. The source of this sequence is a human donor in good health. Some libraries in this study had Jurkat cell RNA spiked in. In nucleotides, the sequence is TGTGCCTGGAATAGGGGACAAGGTGTAGATACGCAGTATTTT. Its protein is CAWNRGQGVDTQYF.